In its sample, the clone carrying this T cell receptor beta chain was seen many times. This entry belongs to a study of T cells in Graves' hyperthyroidism and ophthalmopathy. TCR beta CDR3 regions were amplified from RNA. Using the HTBI primer set, a first-round RT-PCR was run on the TCR CDR3. TCRdb passed the multiplex PCR reads through MiXCR, listing each CDR3 protein once. The table has some 440,000 distinct CDR3 sequences, around a sixth seen once. In germline, CDR1 is DFQATT, CDR2 SNEGSKA (reference sequence). V lost 6 bases and J lost 3; bases outside the gene matches: 4. The CDR3 has 12 residues.

The receptor comes from a woman between 18 and 29 years old with Graves' hyperthyroidism. This chain joins TRBV20-1 and TRBJ1-1; 7 bases match TRBD1. The sequenced sample consisted of blood. The chain's CDR3 is CSAPDRDTEAFF. In nucleotides, the CDR3 is TGCAGTGCGCCCGACAGGGACACTGAAGCTTTCTTT.